This T cell receptor beta chain was recorded in a study of shared T cell receptors in the human thymus. Generated by immunoSEQ multiplex PCR, the TCRdb table keeps only in-frame clones and is missing some. The sample holds around 730,000 clones, around 85% seen once. Germline CDR1 and CDR2: LGHNA and YSLEER. CDR3 length: 14 residues. Trimming cost V 4 bases and J 6 bases, with 15 bases left between them. The table lists this clone with a few counts. The same sample was also studied in work on human thymus T cells. That investigation notes: Immunologically healthy infants in Finland undergoing congenital heart defect surgery were the donors. Thymic resections from corrective heart surgery supplied the tissue. Thymic as well as blood repertoires seemed to favor certain V and J genes unevenly. Related work showed strongly overlapping thymic repertoires across unrelated individuals.

The TCR originated in a girl under two years old with a congenital heart defect. Sequencing used thymocytes. J is TRBJ1-2 and V is TRBV4-3, with a tentative D call TRBD1 (5 bases). CDR3 bases: TGCGCCAGCAGCCCTAGGAGGGGACTGAATGGCTACACCTTC. Amino acid sequence: CASSPRRGLNGYTF.